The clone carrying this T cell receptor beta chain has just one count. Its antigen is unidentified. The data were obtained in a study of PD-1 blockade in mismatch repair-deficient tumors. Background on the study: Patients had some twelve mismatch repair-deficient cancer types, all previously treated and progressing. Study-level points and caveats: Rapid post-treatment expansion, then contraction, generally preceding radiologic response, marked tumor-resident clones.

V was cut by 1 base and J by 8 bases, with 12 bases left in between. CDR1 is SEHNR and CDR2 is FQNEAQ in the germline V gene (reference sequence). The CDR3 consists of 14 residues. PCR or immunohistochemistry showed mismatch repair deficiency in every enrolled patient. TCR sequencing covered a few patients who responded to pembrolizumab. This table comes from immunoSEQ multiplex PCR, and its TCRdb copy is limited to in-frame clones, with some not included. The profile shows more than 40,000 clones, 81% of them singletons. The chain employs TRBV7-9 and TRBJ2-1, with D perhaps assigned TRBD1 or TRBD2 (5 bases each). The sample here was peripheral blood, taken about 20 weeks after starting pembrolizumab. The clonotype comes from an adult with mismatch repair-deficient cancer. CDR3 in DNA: TGTGCCAGCAGCTTAGGAGGGGTCTTCGATGAGCAGTTCTTC. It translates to CASSLGGVFDEQFF.